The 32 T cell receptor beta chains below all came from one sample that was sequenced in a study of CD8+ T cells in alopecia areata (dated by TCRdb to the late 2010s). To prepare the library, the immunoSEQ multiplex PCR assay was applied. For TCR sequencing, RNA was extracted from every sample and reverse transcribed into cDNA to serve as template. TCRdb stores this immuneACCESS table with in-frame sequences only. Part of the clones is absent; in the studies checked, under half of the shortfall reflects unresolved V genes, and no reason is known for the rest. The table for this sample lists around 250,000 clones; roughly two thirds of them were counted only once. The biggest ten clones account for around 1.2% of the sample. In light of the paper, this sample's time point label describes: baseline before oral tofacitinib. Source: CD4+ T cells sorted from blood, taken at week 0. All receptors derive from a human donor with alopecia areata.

The CDR3 spells CASSRLAGITDTQYF. In DNA, the CDR3 is TGTGCCAGCAGCCGACTAGCGGGGATCACAGATACGCAGTATTTT. V is TRBV7-9 and J is TRBJ2-3; TRBD2 aligns across 11 bases. Germline CDR1 reads SEHNR; CDR2 reads FQNEAQ (reference sequence). V lost 5 bases, J lost 2 bases, and 3 bases stayed unmatched. The CDR3 length is 15 residues.

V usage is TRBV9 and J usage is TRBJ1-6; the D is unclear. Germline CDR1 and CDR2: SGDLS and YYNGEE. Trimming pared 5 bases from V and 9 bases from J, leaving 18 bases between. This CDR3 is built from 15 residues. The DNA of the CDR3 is TGTGCCAGCAGTCTCTCCTTTGGCGACGGTTCACCCCTCCACTTT. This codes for CASSLSFGDGSPLHF.

In nucleotides, the CDR3 is TGTGCCTGGAAGGAGGGACCTCGGGGTGGCTACACCTTC. The encoded protein is CAWKEGPRGGYTF. This chain joins TRBV30 and TRBJ1-2; maybe TRBD1 (5 bases). Germline assignment: CDR1 GTSNPN and CDR2 SVGIG (reference sequence). The CDR3 is 13 amino acids. Trimming took 4 bases from V and 7 from J, leaving 16 bases between them.

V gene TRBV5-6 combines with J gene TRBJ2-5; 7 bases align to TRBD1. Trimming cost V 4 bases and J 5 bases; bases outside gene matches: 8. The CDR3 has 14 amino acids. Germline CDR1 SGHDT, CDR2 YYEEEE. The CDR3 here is CASSRGQAGETQYF. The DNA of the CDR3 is TGTGCCAGCAGCCGAGGACAGGCCGGGGAGACCCAGTACTTC.

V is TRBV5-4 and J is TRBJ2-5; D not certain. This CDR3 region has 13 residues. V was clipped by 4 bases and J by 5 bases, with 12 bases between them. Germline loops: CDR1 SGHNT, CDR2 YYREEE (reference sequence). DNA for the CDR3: TGTGCCAGCAGCGAAGGGATGGAGGAGACCCAGTACTTC. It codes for CASSEGMEETQYF.

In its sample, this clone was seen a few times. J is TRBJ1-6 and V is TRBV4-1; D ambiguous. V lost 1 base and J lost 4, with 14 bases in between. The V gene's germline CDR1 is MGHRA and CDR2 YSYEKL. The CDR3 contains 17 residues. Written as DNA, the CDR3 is TGCGCCAGCAGCCAAGGAAGGGCGGTGGGGTATAATTCACCCCTCCACTTT. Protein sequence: CASSQGRAVGYNSPLHF.

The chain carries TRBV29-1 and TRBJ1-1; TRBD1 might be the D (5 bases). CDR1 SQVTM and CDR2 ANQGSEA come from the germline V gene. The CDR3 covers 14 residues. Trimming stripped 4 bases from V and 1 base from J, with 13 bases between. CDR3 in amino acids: CSVGVGTRNTEAFF. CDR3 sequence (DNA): TGCAGCGTTGGTGTGGGGACCCGGAACACTGAAGCTTTCTTT.

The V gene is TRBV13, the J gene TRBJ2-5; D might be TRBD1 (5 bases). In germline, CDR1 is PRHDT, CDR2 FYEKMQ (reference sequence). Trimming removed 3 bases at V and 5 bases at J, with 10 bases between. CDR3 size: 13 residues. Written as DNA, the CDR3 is TGTGCCAGCAGCTTGTGGGGCGAGGAGACCCAGTACTTC. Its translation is CASSLWGEETQYF.

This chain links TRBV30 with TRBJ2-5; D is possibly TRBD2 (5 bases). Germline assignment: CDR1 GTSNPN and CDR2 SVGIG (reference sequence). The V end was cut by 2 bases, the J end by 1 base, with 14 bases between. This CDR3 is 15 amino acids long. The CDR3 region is CAWSPWGTSQETQYF. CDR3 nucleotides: TGTGCCTGGAGTCCATGGGGAACTAGCCAAGAGACCCAGTACTTC.

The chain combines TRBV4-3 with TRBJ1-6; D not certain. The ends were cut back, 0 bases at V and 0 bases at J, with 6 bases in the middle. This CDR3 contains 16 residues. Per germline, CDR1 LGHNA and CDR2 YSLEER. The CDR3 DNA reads TGCGCCAGCAGCCAAGACCGGAGCTCCTATAATTCACCCCTCCACTTT. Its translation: CASSQDRSSYNSPLHF.

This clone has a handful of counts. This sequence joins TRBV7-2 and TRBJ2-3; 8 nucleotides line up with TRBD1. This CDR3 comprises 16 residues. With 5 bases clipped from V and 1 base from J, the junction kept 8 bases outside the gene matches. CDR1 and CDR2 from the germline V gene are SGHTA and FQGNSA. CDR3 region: CASSTTGTGRTDTQYF. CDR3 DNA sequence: TGTGCCAGCAGCACCACCGGGACAGGCCGCACAGATACGCAGTATTTT.

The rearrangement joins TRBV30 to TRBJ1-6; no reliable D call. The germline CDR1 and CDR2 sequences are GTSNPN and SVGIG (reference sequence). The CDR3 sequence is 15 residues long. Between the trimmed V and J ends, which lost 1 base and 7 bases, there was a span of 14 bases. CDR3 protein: CAWSAGDSANSPLHF. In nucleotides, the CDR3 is TGTGCCTGGAGTGCGGGAGATTCGGCCAATTCACCCCTCCACTTT. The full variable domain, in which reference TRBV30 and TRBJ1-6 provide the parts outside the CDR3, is SQTIHQWPATLVQPVGSPLSLECTVEGTSNPNLYWYRQAAGRGLQLLFYSVGIGQISSEVPQNLSASRPQDRQFILSSKKLLLSDSGFYLCAWSAGDSANSPLHFGNGTRLTVT.

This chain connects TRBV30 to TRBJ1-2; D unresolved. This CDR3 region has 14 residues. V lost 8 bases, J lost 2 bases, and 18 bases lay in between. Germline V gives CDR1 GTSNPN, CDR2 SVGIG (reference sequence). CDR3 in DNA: TGTGCCCGAGCTCAGAGGCACCACAACTATGGCTACACCTTC. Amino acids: CARAQRHHNYGYTF. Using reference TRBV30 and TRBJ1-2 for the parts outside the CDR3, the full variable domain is SQTIHQWPATLVQPVGSPLSLECTVEGTSNPNLYWYRQAAGRGLQLLFYSVGIGQISSEVPQNLSASRPQDRQFILSSKKLLLSDSGFYLCARAQRHHNYGYTFGSGTRLTVV.

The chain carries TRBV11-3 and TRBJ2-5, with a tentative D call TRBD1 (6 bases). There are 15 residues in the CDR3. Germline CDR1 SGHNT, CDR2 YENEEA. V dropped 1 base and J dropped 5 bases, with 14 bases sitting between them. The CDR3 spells CASSLGSTQGETQYF. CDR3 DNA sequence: TGTGCCAGCAGCTTAGGATCGACCCAGGGGGAGACCCAGTACTTC.

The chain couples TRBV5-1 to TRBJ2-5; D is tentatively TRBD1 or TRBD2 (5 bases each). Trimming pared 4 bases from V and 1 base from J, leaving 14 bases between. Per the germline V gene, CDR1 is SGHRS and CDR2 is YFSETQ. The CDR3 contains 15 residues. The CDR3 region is CASSLIPGPQETQYF. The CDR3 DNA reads TGCGCCAGCAGCCTTATCCCGGGGCCCCAAGAGACCCAGTACTTC.

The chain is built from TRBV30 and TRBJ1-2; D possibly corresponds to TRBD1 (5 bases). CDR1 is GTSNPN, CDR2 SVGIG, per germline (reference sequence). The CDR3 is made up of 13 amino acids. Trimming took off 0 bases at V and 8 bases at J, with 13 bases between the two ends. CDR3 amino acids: CAWSVGSGLGYTF. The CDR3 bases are TGTGCCTGGAGTGTAGGATCAGGGTTGGGCTACACCTTC. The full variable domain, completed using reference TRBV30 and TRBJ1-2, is SQTIHQWPATLVQPVGSPLSLECTVEGTSNPNLYWYRQAAGRGLQLLFYSVGIGQISSEVPQNLSASRPQDRQFILSSKKLLLSDSGFYLCAWSVGSGLGYTFGSGTRLTVV.

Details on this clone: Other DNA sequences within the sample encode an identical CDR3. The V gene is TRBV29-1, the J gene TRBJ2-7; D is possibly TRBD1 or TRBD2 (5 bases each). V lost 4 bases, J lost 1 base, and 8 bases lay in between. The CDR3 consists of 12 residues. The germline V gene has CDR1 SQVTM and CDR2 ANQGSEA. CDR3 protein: CSVGGGSYEQYF. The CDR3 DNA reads TGCAGCGTTGGTGGGGGATCCTACGAGCAGTACTTC.

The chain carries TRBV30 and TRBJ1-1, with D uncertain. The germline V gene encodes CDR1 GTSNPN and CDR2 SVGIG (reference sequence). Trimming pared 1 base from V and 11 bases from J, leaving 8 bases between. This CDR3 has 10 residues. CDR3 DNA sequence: TGTGCCTGGAGTGGGGAATCGGCTTTCTTT. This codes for CAWSGESAFF.

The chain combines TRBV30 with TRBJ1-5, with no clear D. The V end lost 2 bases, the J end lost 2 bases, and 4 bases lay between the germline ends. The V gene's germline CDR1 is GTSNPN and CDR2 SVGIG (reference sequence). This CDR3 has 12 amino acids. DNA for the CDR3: TGTGCCTGGAGTAGTCGCAATCAGCCCCAGCATTTT. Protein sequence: CAWSSRNQPQHF. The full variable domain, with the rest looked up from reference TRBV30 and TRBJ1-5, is SQTIHQWPATLVQPVGSPLSLECTVEGTSNPNLYWYRQAAGRGLQLLFYSVGIGQISSEVPQNLSASRPQDRQFILSSKKLLLSDSGFYLCAWSSRNQPQHFGDGTRLSIL.

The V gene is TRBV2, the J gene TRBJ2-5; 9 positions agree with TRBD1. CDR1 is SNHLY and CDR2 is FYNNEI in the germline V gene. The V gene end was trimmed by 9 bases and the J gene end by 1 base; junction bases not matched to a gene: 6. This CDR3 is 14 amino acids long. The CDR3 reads CARTGTGLQETQYF. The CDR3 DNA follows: TGTGCCAGGACCGGGACAGGGCTCCAAGAGACCCAGTACTTC. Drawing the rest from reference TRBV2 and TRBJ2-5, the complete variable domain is EPEVTQTPSHQVTQMGQEVILRCVPISNHLYFYWYRQILGQKVEFLVSFYNNEISEKSEIFDDQFSVERPDGSNFTLKIRSTKLEDSAMYFCARTGTGLQETQYFGPGTRLLVL.

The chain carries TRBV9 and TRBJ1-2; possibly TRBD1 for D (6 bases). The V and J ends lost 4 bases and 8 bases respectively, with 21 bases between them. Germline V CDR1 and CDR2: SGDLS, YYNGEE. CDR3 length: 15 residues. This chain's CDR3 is CASSLQTGNRGGYTF. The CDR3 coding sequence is TGTGCCAGCAGCCTTCAAACAGGGAACCGGGGCGGCTACACCTTC. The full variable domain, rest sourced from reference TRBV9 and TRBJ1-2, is DSGVTQTPKHLITATGQRVTLRCSPRSGDLSVYWYQQSLDQGLQFLIQYYNGEERAKGNILERFSAQQFPDLHSELNLSSLELGDSALYFCASSLQTGNRGGYTFGSGTRLTVV.

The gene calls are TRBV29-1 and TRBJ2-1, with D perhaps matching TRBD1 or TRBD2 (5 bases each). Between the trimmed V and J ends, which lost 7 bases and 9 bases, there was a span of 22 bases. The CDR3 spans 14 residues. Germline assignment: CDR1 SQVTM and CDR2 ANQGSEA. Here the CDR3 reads CSAGTTTGAGEQFF. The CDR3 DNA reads TGCAGCGCTGGGACCACTACCGGGGCTGGTGAGCAGTTCTTC.

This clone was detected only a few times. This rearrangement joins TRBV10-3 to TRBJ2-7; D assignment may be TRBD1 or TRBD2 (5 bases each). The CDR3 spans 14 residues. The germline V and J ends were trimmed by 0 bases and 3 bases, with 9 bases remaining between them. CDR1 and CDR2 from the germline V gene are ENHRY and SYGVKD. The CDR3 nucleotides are TGTGCCATCAGTGAGTCTACGAGGGGCTACGAGCAGTACTTC. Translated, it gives CAISESTRGYEQYF.

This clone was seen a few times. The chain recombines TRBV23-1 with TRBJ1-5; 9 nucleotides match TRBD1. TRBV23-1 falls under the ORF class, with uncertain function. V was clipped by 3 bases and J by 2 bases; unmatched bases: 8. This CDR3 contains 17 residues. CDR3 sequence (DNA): TGCGCCAGCAGTCACGGGACAGGGAATGGGGGCAATCAGCCCCAGCATTTT. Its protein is CASSHGTGNGGNQPQHF.

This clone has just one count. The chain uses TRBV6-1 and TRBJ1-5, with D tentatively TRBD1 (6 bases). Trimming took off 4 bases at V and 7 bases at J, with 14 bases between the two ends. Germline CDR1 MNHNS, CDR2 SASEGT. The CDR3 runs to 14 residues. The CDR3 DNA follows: TGTGCCAGCAGTGTACAGGGAGCAGAGCAGCCCCAGCATTTT. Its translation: CASSVQGAEQPQHF.

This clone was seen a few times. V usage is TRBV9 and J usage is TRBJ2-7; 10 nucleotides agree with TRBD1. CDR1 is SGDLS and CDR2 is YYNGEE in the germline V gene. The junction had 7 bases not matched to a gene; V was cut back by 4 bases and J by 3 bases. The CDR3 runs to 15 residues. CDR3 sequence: CASSSGQGNSYEQYF. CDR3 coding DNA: TGTGCCAGCAGCTCGGGACAGGGGAATAGCTACGAGCAGTACTTC.

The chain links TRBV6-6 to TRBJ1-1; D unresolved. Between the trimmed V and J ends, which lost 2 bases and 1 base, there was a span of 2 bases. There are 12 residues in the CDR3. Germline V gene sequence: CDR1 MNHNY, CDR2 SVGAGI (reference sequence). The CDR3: CASSYENTEAFF. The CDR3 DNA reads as TGTGCCAGCAGTTACGAGAACACTGAAGCTTTCTTT.

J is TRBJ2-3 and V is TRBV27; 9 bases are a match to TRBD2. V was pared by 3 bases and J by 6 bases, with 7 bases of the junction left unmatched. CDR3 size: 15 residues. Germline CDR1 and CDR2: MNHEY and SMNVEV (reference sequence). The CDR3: CASSLRRGGQDTQYF. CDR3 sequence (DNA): TGTGCCAGCAGTTTGAGGCGGGGGGGCCAGGATACGCAGTATTTT.

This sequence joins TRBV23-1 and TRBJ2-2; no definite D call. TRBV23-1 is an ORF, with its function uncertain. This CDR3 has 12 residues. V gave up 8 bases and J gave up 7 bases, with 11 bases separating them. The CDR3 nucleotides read TGCGCCAGCCCGAGACGTCGCGGGGAGCTGTTTTTT. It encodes CASPRRRGELFF.

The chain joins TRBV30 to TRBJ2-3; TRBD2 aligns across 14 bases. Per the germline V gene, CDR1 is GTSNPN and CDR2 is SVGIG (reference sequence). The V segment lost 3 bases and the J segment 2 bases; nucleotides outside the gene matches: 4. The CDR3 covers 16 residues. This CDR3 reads CAWSLGLAGATDTQYF. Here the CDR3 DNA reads TGTGCCTGGAGCCTGGGACTAGCGGGGGCCACAGATACGCAGTATTTT.

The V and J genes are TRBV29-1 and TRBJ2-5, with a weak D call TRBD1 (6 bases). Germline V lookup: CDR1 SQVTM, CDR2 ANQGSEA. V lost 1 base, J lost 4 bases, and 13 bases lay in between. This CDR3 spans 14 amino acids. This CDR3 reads CSVEGQEPGETQYF. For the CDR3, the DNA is TGCAGCGTTGAAGGACAGGAGCCGGGAGAGACCCAGTACTTC. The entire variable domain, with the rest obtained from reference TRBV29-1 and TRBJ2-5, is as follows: SAVISQKPSRDICQRGTSLTIQCQVDSQVTMMFWYRQQPGQSLTLIATANQGSEATYESGFVIDKFPISRPNLTFSTLTVSNMSPEDSSIYLCSVEGQEPGETQYFGPGTRLLVL.

The chain's CDR3 is CAWSVASTDTQYF. The CDR3 DNA reads TGTGCCTGGAGTGTGGCTAGCACAGATACGCAGTATTTT. V usage is TRBV30 and J usage is TRBJ2-3; D not certain. Trimming removed 0 bases from V and 0 bases from J, with 4 bases in between. Germline CDR1 and CDR2: GTSNPN and SVGIG (reference sequence). CDR3 length equals 13 residues.